The rows below give T cell receptor beta chains drawn from one sample of a study of T cells after yellow fever vaccination. From the 5' RACE reads, TCRdb called clonotypes with MiXCR, one entry per CDR3 protein. Of 300,000 to 400,000 distinct CDR3 sequences detected, roughly 8.3% appear once; the ten largest clones hold about 16%. The sample consisted of PBMCs, taken approximately 40 days after the first yellow fever vaccination. Receptors were obtained from a man between 18 and 35 years old who received the YFV17D yellow fever vaccine. The CDR3 runs from the conserved cysteine through the conserved F or W. D genes are given only for firm matches. Where a row states a size, it is once, few, many or the class of an expanded clone; other rows omit it.

D: TRBD1; J: TRBJ1-1; V: TRBV7-9; size: -; length: 14; DNA: TGTGCCAGCAGCTTCGGACAGGGGGACACTGAAGCTTTCTTT; CDR3: CASSFGQGDTEAFF
D: TRBD1; J: TRBJ2-7; V: TRBV5-1; size: few; length: 15; DNA: TGCGCCAGTCGTCCGGGGACAGGAGACTCCTACGAGCAGTACTTC; CDR3: CASRPGTGDSYEQYF
D: TRBD2; J: TRBJ2-5; V: TRBV7-2; size: -; length: 13; DNA: TGTGCCAGCGACGCGGGGGTCGAAGAGACCCAGTACTTC; CDR3: CASDAGVEETQYF
D: -; J: TRBJ1-1; V: TRBV5-6; size: many; length: 15; DNA: TGTGCCAGCAGTAGCCCCGGGACGGAGAACACTGAAGCTTTCTTT; CDR3: CASSSPGTENTEAFF
D: -; J: TRBJ2-3; V: TRBV12-3/TRBV12-4; size: few; length: 13; DNA: TGTGCCAGCAGTTCGGGCAGGGCGGATACGCAGTATTTT; CDR3: CASSSGRADTQYF
D: -; J: TRBJ2-5; V: TRBV7-3; size: -; length: 13; DNA: TGTGCCAGCAGCCAATACTTTGGGGAGACCCAGTACTTC; CDR3: CASSQYFGETQYF
D: -; J: TRBJ2-2; V: TRBV6-4; size: many; length: 14; DNA: TGTGCCAGCAGTGCGTCAGGATCCACCGGGGAGCTGTTTTTT; CDR3: CASSASGSTGELFF
D: TRBD2; J: TRBJ2-3; V: TRBV5-1; size: few; length: 14; DNA: TGCGCCAGCAGCTCGATAGCGGGGCCAGATACGCAGTATTTT; CDR3: CASSSIAGPDTQYF
D: -; J: TRBJ1-2; V: TRBV28; size: few; length: 13; DNA: TGTGCCAGCAGTACAGGGCTCAACTATGGCTACACCTTC; CDR3: CASSTGLNYGYTF
D: -; J: TRBJ1-5; V: TRBV6-1; size: -; length: 11; DNA: TGTGCCAGCAGTGCCCGGACGGTGGAGCATTTT; CDR3: CASSARTVEHF
D: TRBD2; J: TRBJ2-1; V: TRBV7-2; size: many; length: 15; DNA: TGTGCCAGCAGCGGACGGGCGGGGGGGCCGTATGAGCAGTTCTTC; CDR3: CASSGRAGGPYEQFF
D: -; J: TRBJ1-2; V: TRBV12-3/TRBV12-4; size: -; length: 15; DNA: TGTGCCAGCAGTCCCCGGCAGGGGAGGGTTCGTGGCTACACCTTC; CDR3: CASSPRQGRVRGYTF
D: -; J: TRBJ1-1; V: TRBV4-1; size: -; length: 13; DNA: TGCGCCAGCAGCCAAGATGATTACACTGAAGCTTTCTTT; CDR3: CASSQDDYTEAFF
D: TRBD2; J: TRBJ2-1; V: TRBV6-1; size: -; length: 15; DNA: TGTGCCAGCAGTGCTGAGCGGGGGGCTTACAATGAGCAGTTCTTC; CDR3: CASSAERGAYNEQFF
D: -; J: TRBJ1-6; V: TRBV7-3; size: -; length: 13; DNA: TGTGCCAGCAGCTTACGTTGGAATTCACCCCTCCACTTT; CDR3: CASSLRWNSPLHF
D: -; J: TRBJ1-4; V: TRBV5-1; size: -; length: 13; DNA: TGCGCCAGCAGCTTGGGGCTCGGGGGAAAACTGTTTTTT; CDR3: CASSLGLGGKLFF
D: -; J: TRBJ2-2; V: TRBV14; size: many; length: 14; DNA: TGTGCCAGCAGCCTTTTAGCGGACACCGGGGAGCTGTTTTTT; CDR3: CASSLLADTGELFF